What follows describes a single T cell receptor (beta chain). Its antigen target is currently unknown. Base qualities are not provided; no much larger clone lies one nucleotide away. Participants in the prospective study were aged roughly 18 to 89 years, lived in some 24 United States geographic areas, and enrolled through a virtual design. In the prospective study, cohorts were assigned on the basis of participant-reported clinical history obtained from a screening survey and a study questionnaire. Mobile phlebotomists in the prospective study collected whole blood, serum and a nasopharyngeal or oropharyngeal swab from every participant. Prospective study participants could optionally give additional blood draws and questionnaires over a roughly two-month period. Prospective study blood samples were shipped either frozen or at room temperature before DNA extraction. This entry comes from a study of blood T cell repertoires in COVID-19 (TCRdb year 2020). Regarding the study in general: For ImmuneRACE Cohort 3, a participant was defined as recovered based on two consecutive negative NP/OP PCR tests, clearance by a healthcare professional, or resolution of symptoms. The dataset comprised deeply sampled blood TCRbeta repertoires from subjects exposed to, actively infected with, or recovered from COVID-19. The material from the prospective study consisted of cDNA or gDNA derived from T cells, B-cell-depleted T cells, or PBMCs. Sample metadata almost always included a de-identified subject ID, COVID-19 status, age in years and sex. Collaborator samples came from the United States, Italy and Spain and covered acute and convalescent phases of COVID-19. The samples were drawn from the first 160 participants of the ongoing ImmuneRACE study and from 1,254 subjects provided by 6 global collaborators. Where available, HLA class I and class II types were obtained from metadata supplied by the sample provider rather than from assay-based typing. The repertoires were released in a freely available public database intended as a resource for research on the immune response to SARS-CoV-2. Here is what the overall study found, with its caveats: The amount of clinical and demographic metadata varied by source and participant and was provided uncurated.

TCRbeta CDR3 regions were amplified from genomic DNA using the immunoSEQ Assay, a bias-controlled multiplex PCR. In the paper's pipeline: The number of nucleated cells in each sample was estimated by amplification of reference gene primers within the assay. Sequence reads were collapsed and filtered to measure the absolute abundance of every unique TCRbeta CDR3 rearrangement. For each sample, productive Simpson clonality was calculated as the square root of Simpson's diversity index over productive rearrangements. As stored in TCRdb, this immuneACCESS dataset retains in-frame rearrangements with V and J assigned. A fraction of the clones does not appear; measured against another copy, unresolved V genes explain less than half of the discrepancy, and the remainder lacks a known reason. V, J and clone size are taken as reported in that table, and D and trimming were inferred from the DNA itself. The sample data list more than 200,000 clones, and 80% to 90% of these were observed just once. Clones ranked in the top ten supply 7% to 9% of the sample.

The sequence was collected from a man aged 25 to 45 in a cohort exposed to, infected with or recovered from COVID-19 (not recorded which). Sequenced sample: PBMCs or T cells enriched from blood (not recorded which).

The CDR3 sequence is CASSFGNYNEQFF. Read as DNA, the sequence is TGTGCCAGCAGTTTCGGGAACTACAATGAGCAGTTCTTC. The chain uses TRBV6-5 and TRBJ2-1; the D gene is perhaps TRBD2, from 5 matching bases. The CDR1 and CDR2 encoded by the germline V gene are MNHEY and SVGAGI. The CDR3, from cysteine to phenylalanine, totals 13 residues. Only the CDR3 region is kept as DNA, spanning 39 bases read in frame from base 1. V is shortened by 4 bases, J by 3 bases, and the region joining them spans 7 bases.